Sequencing of this T cell receptor beta chain was carried out in a study of tumor-infiltrating lymphocytes in primary liver carcinoma. Germline lookup yields CDR1 MNHEY and CDR2 SVGAGI. Trimming removed 1 base from V and 1 base from J; junction bases left unmatched: 5. The CDR3 extends over 16 amino acids. Total RNA (roughly 550 ng) served as template for TCR beta cDNA synthesis primed by a constant-region primer. It was through three nested multiplex PCR rounds of slightly modified ARM-PCR that TCR beta libraries arose. The opening two PCR rounds, about 11 cycles each, paired TRBV1-TRBV30 forward primers with a C-beta reverse primer. TCRdb re-analysed the multiplex PCR reads in MiXCR, keeping a single row per CDR3 protein. The table lists 300,000 to 350,000 distinct CDR3 sequences, around three fifths of them singletons, with about 6.3% in the top ten. They got blood RNA out of unsorted whole blood and also pulled out germline DNA.

This clonotype was seen ten or more times. The chain joins TRBV6-5 to TRBJ1-1; 8 bases agree with TRBD1. The TCR was taken from a man in his forties with primary liver carcinoma and hepatitis B virus infection. Sequenced sample: peripheral blood. As DNA, the CDR3 is TGTGCCAGCAGTTACTATACCGGGACAGGGAACACTGAAGCTTTCTTT. Translation: CASSYYTGTGNTEAFF.